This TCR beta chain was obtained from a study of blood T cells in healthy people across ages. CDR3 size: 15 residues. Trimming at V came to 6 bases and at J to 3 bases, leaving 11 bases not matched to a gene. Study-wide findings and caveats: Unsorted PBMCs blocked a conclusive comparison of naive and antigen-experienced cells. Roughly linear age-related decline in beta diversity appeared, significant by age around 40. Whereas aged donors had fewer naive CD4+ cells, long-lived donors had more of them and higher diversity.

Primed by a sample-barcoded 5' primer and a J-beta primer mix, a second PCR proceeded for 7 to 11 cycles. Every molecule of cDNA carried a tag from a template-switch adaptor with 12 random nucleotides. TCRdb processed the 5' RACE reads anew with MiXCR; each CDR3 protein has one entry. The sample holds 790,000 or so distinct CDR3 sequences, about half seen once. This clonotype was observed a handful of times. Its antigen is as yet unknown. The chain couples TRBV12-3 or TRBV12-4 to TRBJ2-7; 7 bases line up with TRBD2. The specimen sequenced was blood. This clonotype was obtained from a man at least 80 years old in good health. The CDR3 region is CASSPGSGSNYEQYF. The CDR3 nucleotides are TGTGCCAGCAGCCCTGGTAGCGGGTCCAACTACGAGCAGTACTTC.